The next 20 T cell receptor beta chains were all read from a single sample in a study of early T cells in non-severe SARS-CoV-2 infection. One entry per CDR3 protein, called by TCRdb with MiXCR from the 5' RACE reads. The sample includes around 67,000 distinct CDR3 sequences, about an eighth of them seen just once. The source was whole blood, collected at baseline. The receptors here all came from an adult who was a healthcare worker with PCR-confirmed SARS-CoV-2 infection or an uninfected control (not recorded which).

This chain connects TRBV20-1 to TRBJ2-3, with D possibly being TRBD2 (5 bases). V gave up 4 bases and J gave up 1 base, with 15 bases separating them. The CDR3 is 15 residues long. Germline CDR1 DFQATT, CDR2 SNEGSKA (reference sequence). The CDR3 sequence is CSAKDYYSRTDTQYF. CDR3 coding DNA: TGCAGTGCTAAAGACTACTATTCCCGCACAGATACGCAGTATTTT.

The chain is built from TRBV5-1 and TRBJ1-1; D is ambiguous. From germline, CDR1 is SGHRS and CDR2 YFSETQ. The CDR3 is 15 residues long. Trimming pared 2 bases from V and 1 base from J, leaving 12 bases between. The CDR3 here is CASSLNVNRNTEAFF. The CDR3 nucleotides are TGCGCCAGCAGCTTAAATGTCAACAGGAACACTGAAGCTTTCTTT.

This clonotype was seen repeatedly, ten times or more. The chain recombines TRBV7-9 with TRBJ2-1; D gene unclear. V lost 4 bases and J lost 2, with 9 bases in between. This CDR3 region has 14 residues. CDR1 is SEHNR and CDR2 is FQNEAQ in the germline V gene (reference sequence). The CDR3 bases are TGTGCCAGCAGCTCCCAGCTGACCTACAATGAGCAGTTCTTC. Translated: CASSSQLTYNEQFF.

J is TRBJ1-6 and V is TRBV10-2; TRBD1 aligns across 10 bases. Germline loops: CDR1 WSHSY, CDR2 SAAADI. This CDR3 is 15 amino acids long. Trimming removed 6 bases from V and 13 bases from J; junction bases left unmatched: 12. CDR3 amino acids: CASRETGTGVFPLHF. CDR3 bases: TGCGCCAGCAGGGAAACCGGGACAGGGGTCTTCCCCCTCCACTTT.

This clonotype was recorded many times. V is TRBV12-3 or TRBV12-4 and J is TRBJ2-5; D is perhaps TRBD1 (5 bases). The CDR3 totals 13 residues. Trimming removed 6 bases at V and 5 bases at J, with 13 bases between. Here the CDR3 DNA reads TGTGCCAGCAGCCCCAGGGTCGGCGAGACCCAGTACTTC. Its translation: CASSPRVGETQYF.

This clonotype has at least ten counts. This chain uses TRBV9 with TRBJ2-1; 7 bases line up with TRBD2. CDR3 length: 16 amino acids. The V gene's germline CDR1 is SGDLS and CDR2 YYNGEE. Trimming at V came to 0 bases and at J to 6 bases, leaving 9 bases not matched to a gene. The CDR3 coding sequence is TGTGCCAGCAGCGTAGCGGGGGGATCCGACTTCAATGAGCAGTTCTTC. It yields the protein CASSVAGGSDFNEQFF.

The V call is TRBV20-1, the J call TRBJ2-3; D remains ambiguous. Trimming shortened V by 0 bases and J by 0 bases, and 16 bases separated the two germline ends. The V gene's germline CDR1 is DFQATT and CDR2 SNEGSKA (reference sequence). CDR3 size: 17 residues. The CDR3 is CSARDPRLAQSTDTQYF. The DNA for the CDR3 is TGCAGTGCTAGAGATCCCCGACTCGCCCAAAGCACAGATACGCAGTATTTT.

This clonotype came up many times. The chain carries TRBV5-1 and TRBJ1-1; D remains ambiguous. With 4 bases removed from V and 1 base from J, the gap between germline ends came to 11 bases. Per the germline V gene, CDR1 is SGHRS and CDR2 is YFSETQ. The CDR3 loop spans 14 amino acids. Here the CDR3 DNA reads TGCGCCAGCAGCCCACAGAGGGCGAACACTGAAGCTTTCTTT. Protein: CASSPQRANTEAFF.

This clonotype occurred a few times. The chain carries TRBV6-2 or TRBV6-3 and TRBJ2-1; D unresolved. V dropped 0 bases and J dropped 7 bases, with 10 bases sitting between them. Germline V gene sequence: CDR1 MNHEY, CDR2 SVGEGT. The CDR3 is made up of 14 amino acids. CDR3 nucleotides: TGTGCCAGCAGTTACTCAGAGGTTAGGAATGAGCAGTTCTTC. This translates into CASSYSEVRNEQFF.

The rearrangement links TRBV12-3 or TRBV12-4 to TRBJ2-7, with D perhaps matching TRBD1 (6 bases). V was cut by 4 bases and J by 2 bases, with 15 bases left in between. The CDR3 consists of 15 residues. The CDR3 nucleotides read TGTGCCAGCAGTTCATCCGGGACACAAACCTACGAGCAGTACTTC. Translating it yields CASSSSGTQTYEQYF.

This clonotype came up a few times. This sequence joins TRBV12-3 or TRBV12-4 and TRBJ2-1, with a possible D match to TRBD2 (5 bases). The V gene lost 5 bases and the J gene lost 6 bases, with 14 bases spanning the gap. CDR3 size: 14 residues. The CDR3: CASSLVDGLNEQFF. The CDR3 nucleotides read TGTGCCAGCAGTCTAGTGGACGGACTCAATGAGCAGTTCTTC.

This clonotype was observed at least ten times. This sequence joins TRBV29-1 and TRBJ2-2, with D unresolved. Germline V gene data show CDR1 as SQVTM and CDR2 as ANQGSEA. The CDR3 loop spans 10 amino acids. The V end lost 7 bases, the J end lost 7 bases, and 7 bases lay between the germline ends. The CDR3 loop is CSALIGELFF. The DNA of the CDR3 is TGCAGCGCACTTATCGGGGAGCTGTTTTTT.

In this sample, this clonotype turned up many times. CDR3: CASSIRGYEQFF. CDR3 coding DNA: TGTGCCAGTAGTATCAGGGGTTATGAGCAGTTCTTC. The chain links TRBV19 to TRBJ2-1; D possibly corresponds to TRBD1 (6 bases). The germline gives CDR1 LNHDA, CDR2 SQIVND (reference sequence). The CDR3 covers 12 residues. Trimming left V 3 bases short and J 8 bases short, with 8 bases between. The full variable domain, with the rest looked up from reference TRBV19 and TRBJ2-1, is DGGITQSPKYLFRKEGQNVTLSCEQNLNHDAMYWYRQDPGQGLRLIYYSQIVNDFQKGDIAEGYSVSREKKESFPLTVTSAQKNPTAFYLCASSIRGYEQFFGPGTRLTVL.

This clonotype was observed many times. The genes are TRBV12-3 or TRBV12-4 and TRBJ1-2, with D unresolved. The CDR3 sequence is 17 residues long. The ends were cut back, 1 base at V and 7 bases at J, with 22 bases in the middle. CDR3: CASSLEIGSDTLVGYTF. CDR3 bases: TGTGCCAGCAGTTTAGAGATCGGCAGTGATACCCTGGTTGGCTACACCTTC.

This chain joins TRBV18 and TRBJ1-5, with 8 bases aligning to TRBD1. The CDR3 runs 16 residues. J lost 4 bases, V lost 6 bases, and 11 bases had no gene match. The germline V gene has CDR1 KGHSH and CDR2 LQKENI. The CDR3 protein is CASSQGAGGVNQPQHF. The DNA of the CDR3 is TGTGCCAGCTCTCAGGGGGCAGGGGGCGTGAATCAGCCCCAGCATTTT.

The table lists this clonotype with a few counts. This chain connects TRBV19 to TRBJ2-7; 7 nucleotides line up with TRBD2. With 4 bases clipped from V and 4 bases from J, the junction kept 7 bases outside the gene matches. The CDR3 is 14 amino acids. Germline CDR1 is LNHDA and CDR2 is SQIVND (reference sequence). The CDR3 reads CASSTMTGGYEQYF. In nucleotides, the CDR3 is TGTGCCAGTAGTACCATGACGGGGGGTTACGAGCAGTACTTC.

This clonotype was observed a handful of times. The J gene is TRBJ2-2, the V gene TRBV4-2, with 7 bases lining up with TRBD2. Trimming took 4 bases from V and 0 from J; bases not matched to a gene: 11. The germline V gene has CDR1 LGHNA and CDR2 YNFKEQ. This CDR3 comprises 18 residues. The CDR3 coding sequence is TGTGCCAGCAGCCCGAGCGGGGTCGGAATTGCGAACACCGGGGAGCTGTTTTTT. It translates to CASSPSGVGIANTGELFF.

In nucleotides, the CDR3 is TGTGCCAGCAGCCAAGATTCTAGCGGTGGGAACACCGGGGAGCTGTTTTTT. This codes for CASSQDSSGGNTGELFF. This chain connects TRBV4-2 to TRBJ2-2, with 7 bases that match TRBD2. The CDR3 is 17 residues long. The V gene end was trimmed by 0 bases and the J gene end by 1 base; junction bases not matched to a gene: 5. In germline, CDR1 is LGHNA, CDR2 YNFKEQ.

This clonotype was picked up a small number of times. The rearrangement uses TRBV20-1 and TRBJ2-1, with 9 positions matching TRBD2. Germline V gene data show CDR1 as DFQATT and CDR2 as SNEGSKA (reference sequence). V shed 4 bases, J shed 9 bases, and the junction held 13 bases outside the gene matches. The CDR3 runs to 15 residues. Written as DNA, the CDR3 is TGCAGTGCTATAAAACCCTTAGCGGGAGTATTTGAGCAGTTCTTC. Encoded protein: CSAIKPLAGVFEQFF.

A few counts support this clonotype. The V gene is TRBV3-1, the J gene TRBJ2-3; 7 positions match TRBD1. Germline V gene lookup returns CDR1 LGHDT and CDR2 YNNKEL (reference sequence). There are 14 residues in the CDR3. V shed 3 bases and J 3 bases; nucleotides not matched to a gene: 3. The chain's CDR3 is CASSHRGLTDTQYF. Here the CDR3 DNA reads TGTGCCAGCAGCCACAGGGGGTTGACAGATACGCAGTATTTT.